Each of the 23 T cell receptor beta chains below was sequenced from the same sample in a study of T cells in Graves' hyperthyroidism and ophthalmopathy (dated by TCRdb to about 2019). The protocol used for the library was multiplex PCR. Reads for this sample came from an Illumina HiSeq 2000. Amplification of TCR beta CDR3 regions was carried out from RNA transcripts. The TCR CDR3 was subjected to a first round of RT-PCR using the HTBI primer set and the Qiagen OneStep RT-PCR kit. The public reads were reprocessed in TCRdb via fastp at Q25 and MiXCR, keeping in-frame beta chains. Duplicate CDR3 protein sequences are folded into a single record with the most common DNA and genes. For this sample the table gives 300,000 to 450,000 distinct CDR3 sequences, of which just under 25% were detected only once. The top ten clonotypes cover 70% to 75% of the sample. Sequenced material: blood. The receptors originated from a man aged 50 or older with Graves' hyperthyroidism.

The chain couples TRBV6-1 to TRBJ2-3; D is perhaps TRBD1 or TRBD2 (5 bases each). The CDR3 runs 12 residues. Looked up from germline, CDR1 is MNHNS and CDR2 is SASEGT. DNA of the CDR3: TGTGCTTACTGGGGGAGTACAGATACGCAGTATTTT. This encodes CAYWGSTDTQYF.

This clonotype showed up many times. The chain uses TRBV24-1 and TRBJ2-1; 13 nucleotides agree with TRBD2. Trimming took 4 bases from V and 4 from J; bases not matched to a gene: 15. Per germline, CDR1 KGHDR and CDR2 SFDVKD. The CDR3 sequence is 20 residues long. The CDR3 here is CATSEAPPGTSGRAYNEQFF. CDR3 nucleotide sequence: TGTGCCACCAGTGAAGCGCCACCAGGTACTAGCGGGAGGGCATACAATGAGCAGTTCTTC.

This clonotype was picked up many times. The chain recombines TRBV28 with TRBJ2-7; 13 bases match TRBD2. CDR3 size: 16 residues. The trim removed 5 bases at V and 1 base at J, leaving 5 bases unmatched. CDR1 is MDHEN, CDR2 SYDVKM, per germline. The CDR3 is CASSRRTSGSSYEQYF. In nucleotides, the CDR3 is TGTGCCAGCAGTAGAAGGACTAGCGGGAGTTCCTACGAGCAGTACTTC.

This clonotype was observed many times. The DNA of the CDR3 is TGTGCCAGCAGTTACCGAGGGGTGAGCGGACGCAATGAGCAGTTCTTC. Its translation is CASSYRGVSGRNEQFF. The V and J genes are TRBV6-2 or TRBV6-3 and TRBJ2-1, with D perhaps being TRBD1 or TRBD2 (5 bases each). This CDR3 comprises 16 residues. From germline, CDR1 is MNHEY and CDR2 SVGEGT. V gave up 2 bases and J gave up 6 bases, with 17 bases separating them.

This clonotype was recorded at least ten times. This rearrangement joins TRBV6-2 or TRBV6-3 to TRBJ2-5; no reliable D call. Germline V gene lookup returns CDR1 MNHEY and CDR2 SVGEGT. This CDR3 region has 11 residues. Deletions cut 2 bases from V and 4 bases from J, with 2 bases between. The CDR3 nucleotides are TGTGCCAGCAGTTACCCAGAGACCCAGTACTTC. Translation: CASSYPETQYF.

The rearrangement links TRBV9 to TRBJ2-3; 7 bases match TRBD2. Germline V gene lookup returns CDR1 SGDLS and CDR2 YYNGEE. The V and J ends lost 0 bases and 6 bases, in that order; junction bases with no gene match: 4. The CDR3 runs 14 residues. The CDR3 region is CASSVDQAGDTQYF. Here the CDR3 DNA reads TGTGCCAGCAGCGTAGACCAAGCGGGGGATACGCAGTATTTT.

This clonotype was seen at least ten times. The V gene is TRBV29-1, the J gene TRBJ1-1, with a weak D call TRBD1 (6 bases). With 6 bases removed from V and 6 bases from J, the gap between germline ends came to 17 bases. Germline V CDR1 and CDR2: SQVTM, ANQGSEA. The CDR3 sequence is 13 residues long. The CDR3 sequence is CSVRRGDRSEAFF. CDR3 coding DNA: TGCAGCGTACGACGGGGAGACAGGTCTGAAGCTTTCTTT.

Only a few counts were recorded for this clonotype. V gene TRBV9 combines with J gene TRBJ2-7, with TRBD2 matching 14 bases. The CDR3 contains 14 residues. The V segment lost 6 bases and the J segment 6 bases; nucleotides outside the gene matches: 5. In germline, CDR1 is SGDLS, CDR2 YYNGEE. The DNA of the CDR3 is TGTGCCAGCACCCCGGGACTAGCGGGAGCCGAGCAGTACTTC. Its translation: CASTPGLAGAEQYF.

The rearrangement links TRBV5-4 to TRBJ2-6, with 12 bases fitting TRBD1. V shed 0 bases and J 1 base; nucleotides not matched to a gene: 2. From germline, CDR1 is SGHNT and CDR2 YYREEE (reference sequence). This CDR3 has 18 residues. The CDR3 bases are TGTGCCAGCAGCTTGGGGGGACAGGGGGCATCTGGGGCCAACGTCCTGACTTTC. This gives the protein CASSLGGQGASGANVLTF.

The sample holds a few counts of this clonotype. The chain carries TRBV29-1 and TRBJ2-5, with D hard to call. Per the germline V gene, CDR1 is SQVTM and CDR2 is ANQGSEA. The CDR3 loop spans 13 amino acids. V lost 3 bases, J lost 0 bases, and 8 bases lay in between. CDR3 sequence reads: CSVDLGNQETQYF. The CDR3 DNA follows: TGCAGCGTTGACCTCGGAAACCAAGAGACCCAGTACTTC.

Comments on this clonotype: Just one base apart from a much larger clone, this may be a read error. V usage is TRBV6-2 or TRBV6-3 and J usage is TRBJ1-1, with TRBD1 identical over 11 bases. The CDR3 runs to 15 residues. V was pared by 4 bases and J by 6 bases, with 7 bases of the junction left unmatched. Germline values: CDR1 MNHEY, CDR2 SVGEGT. CDR3 protein: CASSSRTGGYAEAFF. The DNA for the CDR3 is TGTGCCAGCAGTTCTAGGACAGGGGGCTACGCTGAAGCTTTCTTT.

This clonotype came up many times. The J gene is TRBJ2-1, the V gene TRBV20-1, with a tentative D call TRBD1 (6 bases). V was shortened by 6 bases and J by 5 bases, with 17 bases between the two germline ends. The CDR3 totals 14 residues. CDR1 is DFQATT and CDR2 is SNEGSKA in the germline V gene (reference sequence). The CDR3 here is CSAKLGGGDNEQFF. CDR3 nucleotide sequence: TGCAGTGCAAAACTAGGGGGTGGGGACAATGAGCAGTTCTTC.

The chain recombines TRBV24-1 with TRBJ2-1; a weak D match, TRBD1 (6 bases). Trimming cost V 3 bases and J 6 bases, with 11 bases left between them. Germline loops: CDR1 KGHDR, CDR2 SFDVKD. The CDR3 consists of 14 residues. The CDR3 region is CATSDVTGSNEQFF. Written as DNA, the CDR3 is TGTGCCACCAGTGATGTTACAGGGTCCAATGAGCAGTTCTTC.

The chain employs TRBV5-6 and TRBJ1-1; D is ambiguous. V shed 0 bases and J shed 3 bases, with 12 bases lying between them. The CDR3 is made up of 15 amino acids. Germline V CDR1 and CDR2: SGHDT, YYEEEE. The CDR3 is CASSLVRQEYTEAFF. Written as DNA, the CDR3 is TGTGCCAGCAGCTTGGTTCGTCAGGAGTACACTGAAGCTTTCTTT.

The J gene is TRBJ1-6, the V gene TRBV29-1, with D possibly TRBD1 on 6 matching bases. The CDR3 is 14 amino acids. V shed 6 bases and J shed 5 bases, with 14 bases lying between them. CDR1 and CDR2 (germline): SQVTM, ANQGSEA. The CDR3 spells CSVRVGGDNSPLHF. The CDR3 DNA follows: TGCAGCGTCAGGGTGGGGGGCGATAATTCACCCCTCCACTTT.

This clonotype was counted only a few times. The chain is built from TRBV9 and TRBJ1-1; perhaps TRBD1 as D (5 bases). This CDR3 is 15 amino acids long. Germline values: CDR1 SGDLS, CDR2 YYNGEE. Trimming took off 3 bases at V and 0 bases at J, with 12 bases between the two ends. The chain's CDR3 is CASSAQTALNTEAFF. CDR3 coding DNA: TGTGCCAGCAGCGCCCAGACAGCCCTGAACACTGAAGCTTTCTTT.

The V gene is TRBV6-5, the J gene TRBJ2-5; 7 bases agree with TRBD1. Germline V gene lookup returns CDR1 MNHEY and CDR2 SVGAGI. The CDR3 consists of 15 residues. With 0 bases clipped from V and 5 bases from J, the junction kept 6 bases outside the gene matches. The CDR3 here is CASSYSPTGLETQYF. CDR3 DNA: TGTGCCAGCAGTTACTCGCCGACAGGGCTTGAGACCCAGTACTTC.

In this sample, this clonotype turned up a few times. The chain joins TRBV7-6 to TRBJ2-2; 9 bases agree with TRBD1. The CDR3 contains 15 residues. Trimming at V came to 5 bases and at J to 6 bases, leaving 7 bases not matched to a gene. CDR1 is SGHVS and CDR2 is FNYEAQ in the germline V gene. CDR3 in DNA: TGTGCCAGCAGCCTCGGGACAGGGTTGGCCGGGGAGCTGTTTTTT. It specifies CASSLGTGLAGELFF.

Notes on this clonotype: This may arise from a read error, as a much more abundant clone is one base away. This chain uses TRBV7-3 with TRBJ2-5, with D perhaps matching TRBD2 (7 bases). CDR1 SGHTA and CDR2 FQGTGA come from the germline V gene. V was clipped by 2 bases and J by 7 bases, with 17 bases between them. The CDR3 contains 15 residues. CDR3 sequence reads: CASSLARGRGGTQYF. The CDR3 DNA sequence: TGTGCCAGCAGCTTAGCGCGGGGGAGGGGGGGGACCCAGTACTTC.

This clonotype was counted between two and nine times. This sequence joins TRBV11-3 and TRBJ2-7; TRBD1 matches at 12 bases. Germline CDR1 SGHNT, CDR2 YENEEA. The CDR3 runs 17 residues. V was clipped by 4 bases and J by 3 bases; unmatched bases: 10. CDR3 sequence: CASSSSPRDRGLYEQYF. The CDR3 DNA reads TGTGCCAGCAGCTCCTCACCCCGGGACAGGGGGCTCTACGAGCAGTACTTC. Drawing the rest from reference TRBV11-3 and TRBJ2-7, the complete variable domain is EAGVVQSPRYKIIEKKQPVAFWCNPISGHNTLYWYLQNLGQGPELLIRYENEEAVDDSQLPKDRFSAERLKGVDSTLKIQPAELGDSAVYLCASSSSPRDRGLYEQYFGPGTRLTVT.

This clonotype was observed a few times. The V and J genes are TRBV27 and TRBJ2-4; D ambiguous. Trimming took 7 bases from V and 0 from J, leaving 10 bases between them. The CDR3 contains 14 residues. From germline, CDR1 is MNHEY and CDR2 SMNVEV (reference sequence). CDR3 residues: CASKLLEAKNIQYF. The CDR3, as DNA: TGTGCCAGCAAACTCCTAGAAGCCAAAAACATTCAGTACTTC.

V is TRBV10-3 and J is TRBJ1-1, with D perhaps matching TRBD1 (5 bases). The V gene lost 4 bases and the J gene lost 0 bases, with 12 bases spanning the gap. This CDR3 comprises 15 residues. Germline V lookup: CDR1 ENHRY, CDR2 SYGVKD. As DNA, the CDR3 is TGTGCCATCAGTGCCTGGGAAGGGGTGAACACTGAAGCTTTCTTT. Translated: CAISAWEGVNTEAFF.

At least ten counts were recorded for this clonotype. The chain couples TRBV7-8 to TRBJ2-3; no reliable D call. CDR1 SGHVS and CDR2 FQNEAQ come from the germline V gene. The CDR3 is made up of 13 amino acids. Between the trimmed V and J ends, which lost 1 base and 2 bases, there was a span of 4 bases. CDR3 nucleotides: TGTGCCAGCAGCTTAGGGACCACAGATACGCAGTATTTT. Its translation is CASSLGTTDTQYF.